The 23 T cell receptor beta chains presented below share a single source sample, sequenced in a study of blood T cell repertoires in COVID-19. This table comes from immunoSEQ multiplex PCR, and its TCRdb copy is limited to in-frame clones, with some not included. The sample lists hundreds of thousands of clones, around 85% seen once, with roughly 3.9% in the top ten. The material sequenced was peripheral blood. Every receptor here comes from a woman aged 18-35 years with acute or convalescent COVID-19.

This clone occurred a few times. This rearrangement joins TRBV9 to TRBJ1-4, with 7 bases aligning to TRBD1. There are 18 residues in the CDR3. Trimming cost V 3 bases and J 10 bases; bases outside gene matches: 21. CDR1 SGDLS and CDR2 YYNGEE come from the germline V gene. Here the CDR3 reads CASSGPPTGASFSGKLFF. The CDR3 DNA reads TGTGCCAGCAGCGGGCCCCCCACAGGGGCCAGCTTTAGTGGAAAACTGTTTTTT.

This chain uses TRBV5-1 with TRBJ2-3; TRBD2 agrees at 8 bases. The CDR3 totals 16 residues. Unmatched junction bases numbered 6, after V lost 1 base and J lost 2 bases. Germline V gives CDR1 SGHRS, CDR2 YFSETQ. The CDR3, as DNA: TGCGCCAGCAGCTTGAGAGCGGGGGCTTCCACAGATACGCAGTATTTT. Translation gives CASSLRAGASTDTQYF.

The chain uses TRBV4-1 and TRBJ2-5, with 11 bases that match TRBD1. V shed 4 bases, J shed 1 base, and the junction held 2 bases outside the gene matches. Germline V gives CDR1 MGHRA, CDR2 YSYEKL. The CDR3 has 15 amino acids. In DNA form, the CDR3 reads TGCGCCAGCAGCCGAGGGACAGGGGGCCAAGAGACCCAGTACTTC. Translated, it gives CASSRGTGGQETQYF.

The gene calls are TRBV11-3 and TRBJ2-5; D perhaps matches TRBD1 (6 bases). CDR3 length: 13 residues. V lost 5 bases and J lost 2, with 9 bases in between. From germline, CDR1 is SGHNT and CDR2 YENEEA. The CDR3 region has the DNA TGTGCCAGCAGCCGCCAGGGGCAAGAGACCCAGTACTTC. It codes for CASSRQGQETQYF.

In its sample, this clone was seen once. This chain joins TRBV3-1 (or the pseudogene TRBV3-2) and TRBJ1-2; D is undetermined. V gave up 2 bases and J gave up 7 bases, with 8 bases separating them. The CDR3 covers 12 residues. The germline CDR1 and CDR2 sequences are LGHDT and YNNKEL (reference sequence). The CDR3 here is CASSQRVRGYTF. The CDR3 DNA reads as TGTGCCAGCAGCCAACGAGTACGTGGCTACACCTTC.

This sequence joins TRBV29-1 and TRBJ1-5, with D uncertain. The V end lost 6 bases, the J end lost 0 bases, and 12 bases lay between the germline ends. Per germline, CDR1 SQVTM and CDR2 ANQGSEA. The CDR3 length is 14 residues. CDR3 sequence (DNA): TGCAGCGTGAACGAAGCTAATAGCAATCAGCCCCAGCATTTT. Translating it yields CSVNEANSNQPQHF.

This clone came up once. The V call is TRBV4-1, the J call TRBJ2-3, with TRBD2 matching over 8 bases. Trimming took 2 bases from V and 4 from J; bases not matched to a gene: 8. This CDR3 is 16 amino acids long. Germline CDR1 MGHRA, CDR2 YSYEKL. The CDR3 DNA reads as TGCGCCAGCAGCCAACCAGCGGGGGAGGGTGCAGATACGCAGTATTTT. Residues: CASSQPAGEGADTQYF.

This clone was observed a few times. This sequence joins TRBV5-6 and TRBJ2-1, with D unclear. The V end lost 0 bases, the J end lost 5 bases, and 9 bases lay between the germline ends. CDR1 and CDR2 from the germline V gene are SGHDT and YYEEEE. The CDR3 extends over 14 amino acids. CDR3 loop: CASSLAASDNEQFF. CDR3 in DNA: TGTGCCAGCAGCTTGGCTGCATCGGACAATGAGCAGTTCTTC.

V gene TRBV5-1 combines with J gene TRBJ2-5, with TRBD2 matching 13 bases. V lost 0 bases and J lost 3; bases outside the gene matches: 5. Per the germline V gene, CDR1 is SGHRS and CDR2 is YFSETQ. The CDR3 loop spans 17 amino acids. CDR3 protein: CASSLVTSGGLEETQYF. CDR3 coding DNA: TGCGCCAGCAGCTTGGTGACTAGCGGGGGGCTAGAAGAGACCCAGTACTTC.

The gene calls are TRBV9 and TRBJ2-5, with TRBD2 matching 10 bases. J was trimmed by 1 base and V by 4 bases; bases with no gene match: 7. The CDR3 totals 16 residues. Germline CDR1 SGDLS, CDR2 YYNGEE. The CDR3 DNA follows: TGTGCCAGCAGCATCTCGAGCGGGGGGGCCCAAGAGACCCAGTACTTC. Protein: CASSISSGGAQETQYF.

J is TRBJ2-7 and V is TRBV28, with D possibly matching TRBD2 (6 bases). Deletions cut 5 bases from V and 5 bases from J, with 25 bases between. The CDR3 loop spans 17 amino acids. Germline loops: CDR1 MDHEN, CDR2 SYDVKM. This CDR3 reads CASSLPRYGRGYDEQYF. Here the CDR3 DNA reads TGTGCCAGCAGTCTCCCCAGGTACGGGAGAGGGTATGACGAGCAGTACTTC.

This CDR3 is CASSPETGYYGYTF. For the CDR3, the DNA is TGTGCCAGCAGCCCGGAGACAGGGTACTATGGCTACACCTTC. This chain joins TRBV3-1 (or the pseudogene TRBV3-2) and TRBJ1-2; 7 positions match TRBD1. The CDR3 spans 14 residues. The V gene end was trimmed by 4 bases and the J gene end by 3 bases; junction bases not matched to a gene: 5. The V gene's germline CDR1 is LGHDT and CDR2 YNNKEL (reference sequence).

A remark on this clone: At one end the junction does not follow the germline gene, possibly because of a read error. The rearrangement joins TRBV7-9 to TRBJ2-1; D is undetermined. From germline, CDR1 is SEHNR and CDR2 FQNEAQ (reference sequence). CDR3 length equals 12 residues. CDR3 in amino acids: CASSPSDNEQFF. DNA for the CDR3: TGTGCCAGCAGCCCCTCCGACAATGAGCAGTTCTTC.

The chain couples TRBV28 to TRBJ2-1, with a weak D call TRBD2 (6 bases). Germline assignment: CDR1 MDHEN and CDR2 SYDVKM. The length of the CDR3 is 14 residues. V lost 7 bases and J lost 6, with 16 bases in between. The CDR3 DNA reads TGTGCCAGCACCGGGGAGGTGTTCGGCAATGAGCAGTTCTTC. This translates into CASTGEVFGNEQFF.

This clone was counted between two and nine times. The rearrangement links TRBV27 to TRBJ1-2, with D possibly matching TRBD1 (6 bases). Germline loops: CDR1 MNHEY, CDR2 SMNVEV (reference sequence). The length of the CDR3 is 13 residues. Trimming took off 9 bases at V and 4 bases at J, with 15 bases between the two ends. As DNA, the CDR3 is TGTGCCAGTCGACAGACAGGTCTCTATGGCTACACCTTC. Protein: CASRQTGLYGYTF.

The chain recombines TRBV7-2 with TRBJ2-7; TRBD2 matches at 11 bases. With 4 bases clipped from V and 7 bases from J, the junction kept 9 bases outside the gene matches. The germline CDR1 and CDR2 sequences are SGHTA and FQGNSA. The CDR3 runs to 15 residues. DNA of the CDR3: TGTGCCAGCAGCTGGCGTAGCGGGAGGGCTCGGGAGCAGTACTTC. Translated, it gives CASSWRSGRAREQYF.

The chain employs TRBV10-1 and TRBJ1-5; TRBD1 matches 9 bases. The CDR3 totals 19 residues. The germline V gene has CDR1 WNHNN and CDR2 SYGVQD (reference sequence). The V segment lost 6 bases and the J segment 6 bases; nucleotides outside the gene matches: 21. CDR3 sequence: CASSVIRDRAYRSTQPQHF. The CDR3 region has the DNA TGCGCCAGCAGCGTTATCCGGGACAGGGCGTATCGGTCTACTCAGCCCCAGCATTTT.

This chain uses TRBV30 with TRBJ1-3; D unclear. The V and J ends lost 0 bases and 0 bases respectively, with 9 bases between them. Germline CDR1 reads GTSNPN; CDR2 reads SVGIG (reference sequence). This CDR3 region has 15 residues. CDR3 amino acids: CAWSVTSISGNTIYF. For the CDR3, the DNA is TGTGCCTGGAGTGTAACCAGTATCTCTGGAAACACCATATATTTT.

This clone appeared once. The V and J genes are TRBV12-5 and TRBJ2-7; D is possibly TRBD1 (8 bases). Germline V CDR1 and CDR2: LGHNT, FRNRAP. The V gene lost 7 bases and the J gene lost 2 bases, with 12 bases spanning the gap. The CDR3 covers 13 residues. For the CDR3, the DNA is TGTGCTAGTGACACAGGGGGGGCCTACGAGCAGTACTTC. It encodes CASDTGGAYEQYF.

This clone occurred a few times. The rearrangement uses TRBV11-2 and TRBJ2-3, with 7 bases identical to TRBD2. V trimming: 6 bases; J trimming: 0 bases; junction bases outside the gene matches: 12. Germline values: CDR1 SGHAT, CDR2 FQNNGV. The CDR3 sequence is 17 residues long. DNA for the CDR3: TGTGCCAGCAGGTCACGCCTAGCGGAGGGTAGCACAGATACGCAGTATTTT. Residues: CASRSRLAEGSTDTQYF.

This clone came up once. V and J are TRBV5-6 and TRBJ1-5, with D possibly matching TRBD1 (5 bases). Germline CDR1 reads SGHDT; CDR2 reads YYEEEE. This CDR3 is 16 amino acids long. V was shortened by 0 bases and J by 4 bases, with 14 bases between the two germline ends. The CDR3 reads CASSLAPGRKNQPQHF. The CDR3 coding sequence is TGTGCCAGCAGCTTGGCCCCAGGGAGGAAGAATCAGCCCCAGCATTTT.

V and J are TRBV24-1 and TRBJ2-3, with TRBD1 as a possible D gene (5 bases). Germline V gene sequence: CDR1 KGHDR, CDR2 SFDVKD. With 1 base removed from V and 4 bases from J, the gap between germline ends came to 11 bases. CDR3 length: 15 residues. The CDR3 protein is CATSDFRQGSDTQYF. The CDR3 DNA reads as TGTGCCACCAGTGATTTCCGGCAGGGTTCAGATACGCAGTATTTT.

J is TRBJ2-7 and V is TRBV19, with a possible D match to TRBD1 (6 bases). Trimming took off 5 bases at V and 0 bases at J, with 11 bases between the two ends. The CDR3 spans 14 residues. The V gene's germline CDR1 is LNHDA and CDR2 SQIVND (reference sequence). CDR3 protein: CASSEDRSSYEQYF. The CDR3 bases are TGTGCCAGTAGTGAAGACAGGAGCTCCTACGAGCAGTACTTC. Supplemented by reference TRBV19 and TRBJ2-7, the full variable domain reads DGGITQSPKYLFRKEGQNVTLSCEQNLNHDAMYWYRQDPGQGLRLIYYSQIVNDFQKGDIAEGYSVSREKKESFPLTVTSAQKNPTAFYLCASSEDRSSYEQYFGPGTRLTVT.